This T cell receptor beta chain comes out of a study of shared clonotypes between healthy human individuals. Study-wide findings and caveats: Unshared clonotypes carried lower generation probabilities than those common to all four donors. Memory subsets had estimated richness that was generally smaller than that of naive subsets.

Naive-designated CD8 cells lacked CD45RO, were positively enriched for CCR7, and omitted terminally differentiated effector memory CD45RA+ cells. This clone was found once. Its antigen is still unknown. Replicate PCRs for sorted subsets used 200 ng DNA; this equaled tens of thousands of T cell genomes. TCRdb's table, derived via immunoSEQ multiplex PCR, lists solely in-frame clones and lacks some. Of millions of clones in the sample, approximately 94% were seen once. Sequencing was performed on naive CD8+ T cells sorted from blood. The clonotype comes from a man aged 18 to 29 in good health.

Here the CDR3 reads CASSTDRVHEQYF. CDR3 nucleotides: TGCGCCAGCAGTACCGACAGGGTCCACGAGCAGTACTTC. The V gene is TRBV10-2, the J gene TRBJ2-7; 7 bases are shared with TRBD1. Per the germline V gene, CDR1 is WSHSY and CDR2 is SAAADI. The CDR3 is 13 residues long. V gave up 5 bases and J gave up 5 bases; unmatched junction bases: 6.